This TCR beta chain is drawn from a study of T cells in Graves' hyperthyroidism and ophthalmopathy. In the case of this clonotype: Antigen specificity is unknown.

Based on clinical symptoms, serum thyroxine and TRAb, thyroid ultrasound and orbital computed tomography, diagnoses were reached. Study-wide results and limits: Researchers report that a 13 V-J model separated ophthalmopathy from stable hyperthyroidism.

Authors of the study amplified TCR beta CDR3 regions from RNA transcripts. Primed by the HTBI set, a first-round RT-PCR was run on the TCR CDR3. TCRdb used MiXCR to reprocess the multiplex PCR reads, holding one entry per CDR3 protein. The sample has fewer than 750,000 distinct CDR3 sequences; under 60% are singletons. Sequencing used peripheral blood or thyroid tissue (not recorded which). This sequence originates from a woman younger than 30 with Graves' hyperthyroidism.

Written as DNA, the CDR3 is TGTGCCAGCAGCACCCGACTAGCGGGAGGGCCGGTCAATGAGCAGTACTTC. This codes for CASSTRLAGGPVNEQYF. The V gene is TRBV7-2, the J gene TRBJ2-7; 14 bases map to TRBD2. Per the germline V gene, CDR1 is SGHTA and CDR2 is FQGNSA. The CDR3 length is 17 residues. J gave up 7 bases and V 5 bases, and 13 bases lay outside the gene matches.